This T cell receptor beta chain derives from a study of regulatory T cells in long-lasting Graves disease. Study-wide findings and caveats: TCR diversity was lower in persistent Graves' patients than in newly diagnosed ones.

Many counts were recorded for this clonotype. Its cognate antigen is unknown. Assembly of TCR beta libraries relied on iRepertoire HTBI primers together with Arm-PCR of CDR3 regions. One entry per CDR3 protein, called by TCRdb with MiXCR from the multiplex PCR reads. The sample records under 450,000 distinct CDR3 sequences, 23% being singletons. This sample's time point: persistent/refractory GD, antithyroid drugs over 5 years with positive TRAb. The TCR library was prepared using RNA isolated from PBMCs. V lost 6 bases, J lost 5 bases, and 4 bases stayed unmatched. This CDR3 has 13 residues. CDR1 ENHRY and CDR2 SYGVKD come from the germline V gene.

The receptor's source is a female donor with Graves disease. The sample here was peripheral blood mononuclear cells (PBMCs), taken when the disease was refractory, from a patient treated with antithyroid drugs. The chain employs TRBV10-3 and TRBJ1-1; 9 bases match TRBD1. The CDR3: CAISTGGKTEAFF. The CDR3 DNA reads as TGTGCCATCAGCACAGGGGGCAAGACTGAAGCTTTCTTT.